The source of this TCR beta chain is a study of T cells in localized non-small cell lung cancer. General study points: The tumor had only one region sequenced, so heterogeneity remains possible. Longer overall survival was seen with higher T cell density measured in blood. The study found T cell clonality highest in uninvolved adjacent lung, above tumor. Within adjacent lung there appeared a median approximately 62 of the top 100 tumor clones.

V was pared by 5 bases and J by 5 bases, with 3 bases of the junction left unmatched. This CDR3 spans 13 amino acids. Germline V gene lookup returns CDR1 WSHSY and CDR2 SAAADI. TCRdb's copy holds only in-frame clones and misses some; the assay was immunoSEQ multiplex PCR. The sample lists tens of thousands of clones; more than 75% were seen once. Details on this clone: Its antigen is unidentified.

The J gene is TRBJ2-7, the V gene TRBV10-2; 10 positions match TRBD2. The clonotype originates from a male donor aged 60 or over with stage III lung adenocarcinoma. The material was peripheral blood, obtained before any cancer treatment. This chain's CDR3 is CASSRLAGHEQYF. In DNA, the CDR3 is TGCGCCAGCAGTAGACTAGCGGGCCACGAGCAGTACTTC.